The TCR beta chain under discussion was sequenced for a study of OX40 agonist ivuxolimab in advanced cancers. Study in general: Patients took ivuxolimab, an agonistic anti-OX40 (CD134) antibody. Study-wide points: What antigens the expanded peripheral T cells recognized was never established. CD8+ T cells averaged more expanded clones than CD4+. There was clonal expansion of CD4+ and CD8+ blood T cells by week 6 at 0.1 to 3.0 mg/kg.

V lost 0 bases and J 10 bases, leaving 10 bases between the germline ends. CDR3 size: 13 residues. Germline V gene lookup returns CDR1 LGHNA and CDR2 YSLEER. Repertoires were generated with immunoSEQ multiplex PCR, while TCRdb's copy carries only in-frame clones and drops some. The sample has over 75,000 clones; over 80% are singletons. A single count supports this clone. Its target is unknown. The source is an adult with an advanced solid tumor such as melanoma, head and neck, liver or kidney cancer. V usage is TRBV4-3 and J usage is TRBJ2-1; D is possibly TRBD2 (6 bases). The source material was CD4+ or CD8+ T cells sorted from blood, sampled in a trial of the OX40 agonist ivuxolimab. CDR3 DNA sequence: TGCGCCAGCAGCCAAGATACGGGGAGGGAGCAGTTCTTC. Protein sequence: CASSQDTGREQFF.